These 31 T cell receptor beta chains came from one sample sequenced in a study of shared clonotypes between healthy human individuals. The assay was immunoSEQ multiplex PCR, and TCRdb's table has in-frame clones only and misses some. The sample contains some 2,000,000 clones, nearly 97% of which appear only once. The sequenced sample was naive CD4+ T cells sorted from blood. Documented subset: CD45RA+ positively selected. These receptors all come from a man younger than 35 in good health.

CDR3 protein: CASSAGTGFPYEQYF. As DNA, the CDR3 is TGTGCCAGCAGTGCCGGGACAGGGTTCCCCTACGAGCAGTACTTC. The genes are TRBV6-1 and TRBJ2-7, with 9 positions matching TRBD1. Looked up from germline, CDR1 is MNHNS and CDR2 is SASEGT. Unmatched junction bases numbered 6, after V lost 4 bases and J lost 2 bases. The CDR3 has 15 amino acids.

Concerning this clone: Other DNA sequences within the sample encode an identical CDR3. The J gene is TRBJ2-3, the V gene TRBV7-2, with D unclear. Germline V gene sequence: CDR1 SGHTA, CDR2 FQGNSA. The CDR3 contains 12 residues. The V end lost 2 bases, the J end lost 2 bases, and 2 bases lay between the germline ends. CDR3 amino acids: CASSLSTDTQYF. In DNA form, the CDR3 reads TGTGCCAGCAGCTTATCCACAGATACGCAGTATTTT.

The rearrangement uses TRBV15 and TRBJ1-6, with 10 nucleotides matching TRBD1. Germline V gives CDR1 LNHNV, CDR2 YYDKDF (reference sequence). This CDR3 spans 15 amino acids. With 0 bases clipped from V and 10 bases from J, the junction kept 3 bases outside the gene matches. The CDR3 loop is CATSREGTGASPLHF. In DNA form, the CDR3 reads TGTGCCACCAGCAGAGAGGGGACAGGGGCCTCACCCCTCCACTTT.

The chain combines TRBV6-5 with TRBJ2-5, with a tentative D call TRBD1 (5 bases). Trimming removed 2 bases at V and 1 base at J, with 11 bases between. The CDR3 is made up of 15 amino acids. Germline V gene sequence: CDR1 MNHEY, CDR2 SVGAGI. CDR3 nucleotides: TGTGCCAGCAGTTACATGTGGGGCCTCCAAGAGACCCAGTACTTC. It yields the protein CASSYMWGLQETQYF.

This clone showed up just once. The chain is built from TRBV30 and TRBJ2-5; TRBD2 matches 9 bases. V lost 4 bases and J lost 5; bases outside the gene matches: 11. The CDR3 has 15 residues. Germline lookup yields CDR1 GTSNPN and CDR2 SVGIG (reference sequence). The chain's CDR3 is CAWTVGLAGFETQYF. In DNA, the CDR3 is TGTGCCTGGACTGTCGGGCTAGCGGGATTCGAGACCCAGTACTTC.

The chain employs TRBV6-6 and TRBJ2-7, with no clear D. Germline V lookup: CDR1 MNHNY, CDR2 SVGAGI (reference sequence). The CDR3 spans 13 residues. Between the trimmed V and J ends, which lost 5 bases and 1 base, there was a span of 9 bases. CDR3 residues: CASSQDGSYEQYF. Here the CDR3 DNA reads TGTGCCAGCAGTCAAGACGGTTCCTACGAGCAGTACTTC.

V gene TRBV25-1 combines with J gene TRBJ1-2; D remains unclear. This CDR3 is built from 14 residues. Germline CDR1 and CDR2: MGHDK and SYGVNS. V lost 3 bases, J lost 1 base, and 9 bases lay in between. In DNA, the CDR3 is TGTGCCAGCAGTGACTCCGGCCGTAACTATGGCTACACCTTC. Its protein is CASSDSGRNYGYTF.

The CDR3 nucleotides are TGTGCCAGTAGTATCGTTGGGACAGGCACAGATACGCAGTATTTT. This gives the protein CASSIVGTGTDTQYF. The chain has TRBV19 and TRBJ2-3; 7 bases are a match to TRBD1. Germline V lookup: CDR1 LNHDA, CDR2 SQIVND (reference sequence). After removal of 3 bases from V and 1 base from J, the junction contained 4 bases not matched to a gene. CDR3 length equals 15 residues.

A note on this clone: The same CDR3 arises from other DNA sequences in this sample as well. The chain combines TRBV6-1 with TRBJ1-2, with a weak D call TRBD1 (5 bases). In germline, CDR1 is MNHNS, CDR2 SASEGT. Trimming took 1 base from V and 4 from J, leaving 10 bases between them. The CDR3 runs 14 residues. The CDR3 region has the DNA TGTGCCAGCAGTGAAGGCGGGGCGTCCTATGGCTACACCTTC. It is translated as CASSEGGASYGYTF.

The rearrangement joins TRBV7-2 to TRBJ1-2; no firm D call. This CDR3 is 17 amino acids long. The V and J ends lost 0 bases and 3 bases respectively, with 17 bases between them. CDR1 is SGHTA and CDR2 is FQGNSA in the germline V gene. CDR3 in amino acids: CASSLAETQYRDYGYTF. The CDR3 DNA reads TGTGCCAGCAGCTTAGCTGAGACACAATATCGGGACTATGGCTACACCTTC.

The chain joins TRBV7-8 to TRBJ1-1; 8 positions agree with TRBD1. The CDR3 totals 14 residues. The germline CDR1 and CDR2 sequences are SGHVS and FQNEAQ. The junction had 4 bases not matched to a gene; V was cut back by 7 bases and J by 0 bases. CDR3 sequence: CASNQGAVNTEAFF. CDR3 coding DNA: TGTGCCAGCAACCAGGGGGCTGTGAACACTGAAGCTTTCTTT.

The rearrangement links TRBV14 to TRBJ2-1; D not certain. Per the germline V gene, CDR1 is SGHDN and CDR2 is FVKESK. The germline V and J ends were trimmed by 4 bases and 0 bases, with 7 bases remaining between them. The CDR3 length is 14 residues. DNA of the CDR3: TGTGCCAGCAGCCCAAGAACCTCCTACAATGAGCAGTTCTTC. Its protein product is CASSPRTSYNEQFF.

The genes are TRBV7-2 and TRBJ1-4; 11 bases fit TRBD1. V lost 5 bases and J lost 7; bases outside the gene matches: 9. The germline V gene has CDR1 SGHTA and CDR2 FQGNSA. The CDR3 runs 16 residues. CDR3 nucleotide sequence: TGTGCCAGCAGCCGCGGACAGGGGGCGCCTACTGAAAAACTGTTTTTT. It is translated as CASSRGQGAPTEKLFF.

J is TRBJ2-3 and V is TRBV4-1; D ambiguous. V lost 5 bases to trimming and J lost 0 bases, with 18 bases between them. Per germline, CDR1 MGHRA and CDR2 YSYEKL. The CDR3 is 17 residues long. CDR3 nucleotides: TGCGCCAGCAGCTCAACCGGGTCCCTTCGCAGCACAGATACGCAGTATTTT. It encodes CASSSTGSLRSTDTQYF.

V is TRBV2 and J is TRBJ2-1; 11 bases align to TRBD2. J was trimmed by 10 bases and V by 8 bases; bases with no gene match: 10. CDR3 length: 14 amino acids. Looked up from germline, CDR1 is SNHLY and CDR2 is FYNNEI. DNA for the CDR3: TGTGCCAGCCGTAAGGGGACTAGCGGTGGCGAGCAGTTCTTC. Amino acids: CASRKGTSGGEQFF. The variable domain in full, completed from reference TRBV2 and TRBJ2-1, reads EPEVTQTPSHQVTQMGQEVILRCVPISNHLYFYWYRQILGQKVEFLVSFYNNEISEKSEIFDDQFSVERPDGSNFTLKIRSTKLEDSAMYFCASRKGTSGGEQFFGPGTRLTVL.

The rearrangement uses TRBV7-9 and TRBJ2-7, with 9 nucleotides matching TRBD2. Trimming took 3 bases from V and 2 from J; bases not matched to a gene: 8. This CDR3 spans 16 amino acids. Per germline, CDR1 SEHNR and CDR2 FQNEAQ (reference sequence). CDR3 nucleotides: TGTGCCAGCAGCTTGGGCCCCAGCGGGGGGACCTACGAGCAGTACTTC. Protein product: CASSLGPSGGTYEQYF.

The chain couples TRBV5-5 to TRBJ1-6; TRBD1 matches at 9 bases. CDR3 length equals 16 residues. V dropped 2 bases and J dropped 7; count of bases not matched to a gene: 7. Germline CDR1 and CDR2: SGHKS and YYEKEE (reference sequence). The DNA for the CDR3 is TGTGCCAGCAGCTTTTCCACAGGACAGGGGAATTCACCCCTCCACTTT. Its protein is CASSFSTGQGNSPLHF.

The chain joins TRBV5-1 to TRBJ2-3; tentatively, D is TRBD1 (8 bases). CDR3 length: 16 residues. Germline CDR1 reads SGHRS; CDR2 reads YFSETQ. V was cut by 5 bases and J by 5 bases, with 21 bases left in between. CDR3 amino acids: CASSPPGGGSLDTQYF. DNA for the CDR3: TGCGCCAGCAGTCCGCCAGGGGGCGGGAGTCTAGATACGCAGTATTTT.

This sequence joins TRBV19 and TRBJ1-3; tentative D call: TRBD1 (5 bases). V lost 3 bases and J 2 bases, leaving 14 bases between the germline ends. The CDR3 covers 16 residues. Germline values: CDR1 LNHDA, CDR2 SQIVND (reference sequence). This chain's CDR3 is CASSISAGGTGNTIYF. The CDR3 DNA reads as TGTGCCAGTAGTATCAGTGCGGGGGGAACTGGAAACACCATATATTTT.

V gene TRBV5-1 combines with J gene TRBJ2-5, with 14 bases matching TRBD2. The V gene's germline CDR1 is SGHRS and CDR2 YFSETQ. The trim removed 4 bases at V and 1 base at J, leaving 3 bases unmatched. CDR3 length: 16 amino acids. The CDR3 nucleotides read TGCGCCAGCAGCATCGGGACTAGCGGGGGCCAAGAGACCCAGTACTTC. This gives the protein CASSIGTSGGQETQYF.

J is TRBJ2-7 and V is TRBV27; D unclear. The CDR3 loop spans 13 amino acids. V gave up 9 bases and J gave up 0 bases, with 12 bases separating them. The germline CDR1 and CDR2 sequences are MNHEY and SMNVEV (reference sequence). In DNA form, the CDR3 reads TGTGCCAGTGGATATTTCAGCTCCTACGAGCAGTACTTC. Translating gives CASGYFSSYEQYF.

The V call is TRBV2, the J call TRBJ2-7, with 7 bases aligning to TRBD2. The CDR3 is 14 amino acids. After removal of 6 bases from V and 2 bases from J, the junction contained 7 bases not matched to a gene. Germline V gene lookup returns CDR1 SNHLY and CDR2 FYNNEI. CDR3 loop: CASSPQGGAYEQYF. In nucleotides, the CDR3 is TGTGCCAGCAGCCCCCAGGGAGGGGCCTACGAGCAGTACTTC.

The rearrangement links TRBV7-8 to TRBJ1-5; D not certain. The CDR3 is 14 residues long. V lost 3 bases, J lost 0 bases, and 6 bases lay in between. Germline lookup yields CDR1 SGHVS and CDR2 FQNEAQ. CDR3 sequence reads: CASSFGPSNQPQHF. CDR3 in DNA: TGTGCCAGCAGCTTCGGGCCTAGCAATCAGCCCCAGCATTTT.

CDR3: CASSGTSGRAYEQYF. CDR3 in DNA: TGTGCCAGCAGTGGGACTAGCGGGAGGGCCTACGAGCAGTACTTC. The chain employs TRBV6-1 and TRBJ2-7; 15 nucleotides line up with TRBD2. The CDR3 length is 15 residues. V was pared by 4 bases and J by 2 bases, with 0 bases of the junction left unmatched. Germline loops: CDR1 MNHNS, CDR2 SASEGT.

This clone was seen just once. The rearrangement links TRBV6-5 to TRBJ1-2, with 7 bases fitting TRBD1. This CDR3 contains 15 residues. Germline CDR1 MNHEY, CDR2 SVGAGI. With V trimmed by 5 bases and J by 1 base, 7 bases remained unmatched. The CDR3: CASSTGQLLNYGYTF. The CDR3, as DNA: TGTGCCAGCAGTACGGGACAGCTGCTTAACTATGGCTACACCTTC.

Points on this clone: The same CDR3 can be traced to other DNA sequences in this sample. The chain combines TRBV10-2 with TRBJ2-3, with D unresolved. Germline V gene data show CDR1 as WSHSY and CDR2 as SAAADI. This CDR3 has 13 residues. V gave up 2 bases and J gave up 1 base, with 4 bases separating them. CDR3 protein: CASSEQGTDTQYF. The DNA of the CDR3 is TGCGCCAGCAGTGAGCAGGGCACAGATACGCAGTATTTT.

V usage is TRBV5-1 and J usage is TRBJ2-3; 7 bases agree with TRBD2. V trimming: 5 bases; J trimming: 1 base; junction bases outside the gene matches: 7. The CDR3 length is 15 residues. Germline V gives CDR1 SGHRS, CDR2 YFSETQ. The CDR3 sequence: CASRVGGGGTDTQYF. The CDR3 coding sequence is TGCGCCAGCAGGGTCGGCGGGGGAGGCACAGATACGCAGTATTTT.

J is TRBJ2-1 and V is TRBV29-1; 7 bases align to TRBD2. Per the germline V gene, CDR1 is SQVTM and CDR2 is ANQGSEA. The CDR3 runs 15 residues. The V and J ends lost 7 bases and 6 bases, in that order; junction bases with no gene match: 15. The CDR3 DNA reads TGCAGCGCCCGCACCCAGCCTAGCGGCCTCAATGAGCAGTTCTTC. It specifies CSARTQPSGLNEQFF.

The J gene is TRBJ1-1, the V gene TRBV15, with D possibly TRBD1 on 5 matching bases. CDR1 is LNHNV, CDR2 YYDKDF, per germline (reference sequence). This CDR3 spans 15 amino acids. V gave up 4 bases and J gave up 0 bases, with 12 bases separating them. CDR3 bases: TGTGCCACCAGCAAAGGACACCCCGTGAACACTGAAGCTTTCTTT. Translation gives CATSKGHPVNTEAFF.

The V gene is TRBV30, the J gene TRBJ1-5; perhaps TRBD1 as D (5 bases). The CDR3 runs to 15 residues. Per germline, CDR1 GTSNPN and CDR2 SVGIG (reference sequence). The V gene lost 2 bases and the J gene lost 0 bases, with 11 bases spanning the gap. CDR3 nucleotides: TGTGCCTGGAGTAGGGACGTAAGTAGCAATCAGCCCCAGCATTTT. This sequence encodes CAWSRDVSSNQPQHF. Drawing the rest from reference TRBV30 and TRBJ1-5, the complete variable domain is SQTIHQWPATLVQPVGSPLSLECTVEGTSNPNLYWYRQAAGRGLQLLFYSVGIGQISSEVPQNLSASRPQDRQFILSSKKLLLSDSGFYLCAWSRDVSSNQPQHFGDGTRLSIL.

The CDR3 DNA reads as TGTGCCTGGACAGTGGGAGGGTCCTCCTACGAGCAGTACTTC. Translation: CAWTVGGSSYEQYF. The rearrangement links TRBV30 to TRBJ2-7; 7 bases agree with TRBD2. Germline CDR1 is GTSNPN and CDR2 is SVGIG (reference sequence). CDR3 length: 14 residues. Trimming cost V 4 bases and J 0 bases; bases outside gene matches: 6.